The 2 T cell receptor beta chains listed next were all sequenced from one sample in a study of blood T cell repertoires in COVID-19 (dated by TCRdb to the early 2020s). Library method: the immunoSEQ multiplex PCR assay. This immuneACCESS table, as held by TCRdb, lists in-frame sequences with V and J called but not all clones. Of the missing ones, under half trace to an unresolved V gene in checked studies; the others have no known cause. For this sample the table gives 200,000 to 250,000 clones, of which more than 85% were detected only once. Around 0.85% of the sample lies in the top ten. Sequenced input: peripheral blood. The receptor source for this set is a man aged 55 to 70 with COVID-19, enrolled during active disease.

The gene calls are TRBV11-1 and TRBJ2-3, with a possible D match to TRBD2 (6 bases). The germline V and J ends were trimmed by 2 bases and 1 base, with 13 bases remaining between them. There are 16 residues in the CDR3. Germline lookup yields CDR1 SGHAT and CDR2 FQDESV (reference sequence). CDR3 in DNA: TGTGCCAGCAGCTTAAGGACGGGAGCGGGCACAGATACGCAGTATTTT. This sequence encodes CASSLRTGAGTDTQYF.

The chain couples TRBV7-2 to TRBJ2-1; the D gene is possibly TRBD2 (6 bases). Germline lookup yields CDR1 SGHTA and CDR2 FQGNSA. Trimming left V 6 bases short and J 9 bases short, with 12 bases between. The CDR3 length is 12 residues. This CDR3 reads CASSRLVGEQFF. CDR3 nucleotides: TGTGCCAGCAGTCGACTAGTCGGTGAGCAGTTCTTC. Using reference TRBV7-2 and TRBJ2-1 for the parts outside the CDR3, the full variable domain is GAGVSQSPSNKVTEKGKDVELRCDPISGHTALYWYRQSLGQGLEFLIYFQGNSAPDKSGLPSDRFSAERTGGSVSTLTIQRTQQEDSAVYLCASSRLVGEQFFGPGTRLTVL.